The 13 T cell receptor beta chains below come from one sample, sequenced in a study of regulatory T cells in long-lasting Graves disease. The time point here: persistent/refractory GD, antithyroid drugs over 5 years with positive TRAb. Following extraction of RNA from PBMCs, that RNA was used to make the TCR library. Assembly of TCR beta libraries relied on iRepertoire HTBI primers together with Arm-PCR of CDR3 regions. TCRdb reanalysed the multiplex PCR reads using MiXCR and keeps one entry per CDR3 protein. This table has almost 350,000 distinct CDR3 sequences, around a fifth appearing once. The sequenced sample was peripheral blood mononuclear cells (PBMCs), obtained when the disease was refractory, from a patient treated with antithyroid drugs. Source of these receptors: a female donor with Graves disease.

This clonotype was seen at least ten times. CDR3 sequence: CSARERSRPQGTEAFF. DNA of the CDR3: TGCAGTGCTAGAGAGAGATCGAGGCCCCAGGGCACTGAAGCTTTCTTT. The chain joins TRBV20-1 to TRBJ1-1, with D tentatively TRBD1 (5 bases). The CDR3 contains 16 residues. Per germline, CDR1 DFQATT and CDR2 SNEGSKA (reference sequence). Trimming left V 0 bases short and J 4 bases short, with 18 bases between.

This clonotype occurred many times. The chain is built from TRBV6-2 or TRBV6-3 and TRBJ2-5, with no clear D. Trimming removed 0 bases at V and 5 bases at J, with 16 bases between. Germline V lookup: CDR1 MNHEY, CDR2 SVGEGT. This CDR3 spans 16 amino acids. The chain's CDR3 is CASSYSSWLNGETQYF. The CDR3 bases are TGTGCCAGCAGTTACTCCTCATGGTTGAATGGGGAGACCCAGTACTTC.

This clonotype was counted between two and nine times. The rearrangement joins TRBV10-3 to TRBJ2-5; D remains ambiguous. Trimming removed 0 bases from V and 3 bases from J, with 8 bases in between. Germline CDR1 and CDR2: ENHRY and SYGVKD. CDR3 size: 14 residues. CDR3 sequence: CAISESSVKETQYF. The CDR3 coding sequence is TGTGCCATCAGTGAGTCGTCGGTTAAAGAGACCCAGTACTTC.

This clonotype showed up many times. A junction end diverges from the germline sequence, so it may reflect a read error. V gene TRBV6-9 combines with J gene TRBJ2-5; tentative D call: TRBD1 (6 bases). The CDR3 is 14 residues long. Germline V gene lookup returns CDR1 MNHGY and CDR2 SVAAGI. CDR3 protein: CASSYTSGQGTQYF. CDR3 bases: TGTGCCAGCAGTTACACGTCGGGACAAGGGACCCAGTACTTC.

J is TRBJ1-5 and V is TRBV6-2 or TRBV6-3; D is possibly TRBD1 (5 bases). The germline V gene encodes CDR1 MNHEY and CDR2 SVGEGT. The length of the CDR3 is 14 residues. The germline V and J ends were trimmed by 10 bases and 4 bases, with 17 bases remaining between them. CDR3 region: CATTSRGRNQPQHF. CDR3 DNA sequence: TGTGCCACCACGTCCCGGGGACGGAATCAGCCCCAGCATTTT.

The V and J genes are TRBV19 and TRBJ2-7; D perhaps matches TRBD2 (6 bases). V lost 5 bases and J 7 bases, leaving 15 bases between the germline ends. Germline V gene lookup returns CDR1 LNHDA and CDR2 SQIVND (reference sequence). CDR3 length equals 13 residues. This chain's CDR3 is CASSWEAEMEQYF. The CDR3 DNA sequence: TGTGCCAGTAGTTGGGAGGCCGAGATGGAGCAGTACTTC.

The rearrangement links TRBV20-1 to TRBJ2-2; 9 bases agree with TRBD2. The CDR3 is 16 amino acids. Looked up from germline, CDR1 is DFQATT and CDR2 is SNEGSKA (reference sequence). The V segment lost 6 bases and the J segment 0 bases; nucleotides outside the gene matches: 8. CDR3 coding DNA: TGCAGTGCCGAGGATAGCGGGGGATCGAACACCGGGGAGCTGTTTTTT. This translates into CSAEDSGGSNTGELFF.

This clonotype has more than one count but fewer than ten. The rearrangement joins TRBV9 to TRBJ2-5; TRBD1 aligns across 8 bases. This CDR3 region has 16 residues. Per the germline V gene, CDR1 is SGDLS and CDR2 is YYNGEE. Germline trimming cut 2 bases from V and 4 bases from J; bases unmatched to any gene: 10. In DNA form, the CDR3 reads TGTGCCAGCAGCGTTTCCGGACAGGGTAAACGAGAGACCCAGTACTTC. Its protein product is CASSVSGQGKRETQYF.

This clonotype came up many times. CDR3 in amino acids: CSARAPTGTEAFF. The CDR3 coding sequence is TGCAGTGCTAGGGCCCCTACCGGCACTGAAGCTTTCTTT. The gene calls are TRBV20-1 and TRBJ1-1; no clear D. V was trimmed by 3 bases and J by 4 bases, leaving 12 bases between them. This CDR3 is 13 amino acids long. The germline gives CDR1 DFQATT, CDR2 SNEGSKA (reference sequence).

The CDR3 loop is CASRLNPGPVYGGANVLTF. The CDR3 DNA follows: TGTGCCAGCAGACTTAACCCGGGACCTGTATATGGTGGGGCCAACGTCCTGACTTTC. The chain recombines TRBV27 with TRBJ2-6; TRBD1 or TRBD2 may be the D gene (5 bases each). Between the trimmed V and J ends, which lost 6 bases and 3 bases, there was a span of 24 bases. This CDR3 has 19 amino acids. CDR1 and CDR2 from the germline V gene are MNHEY and SMNVEV (reference sequence).

This clonotype has at least ten counts. The chain has TRBV20-1 and TRBJ2-5; 9 bases are shared with TRBD2. V was clipped by 6 bases and J by 1 base; unmatched bases: 12. This CDR3 is built from 16 residues. The germline CDR1 and CDR2 sequences are DFQATT and SNEGSKA (reference sequence). The CDR3: CSARGSSGAVQETQYF. DNA of the CDR3: TGCAGTGCCAGGGGGTCTAGCGGGGCAGTCCAAGAGACCCAGTACTTC.

This clonotype was counted many times. This chain connects TRBV27 to TRBJ1-2; 8 bases are a match to TRBD1. Germline values: CDR1 MNHEY, CDR2 SMNVEV (reference sequence). This CDR3 is 14 amino acids long. Trimming removed 7 bases from V and 0 bases from J; junction bases left unmatched: 4. The CDR3 DNA is TGTGCCAGCAAACCGGGACAGGCTAACTATGGCTACACCTTC. This codes for CASKPGQANYGYTF.

This rearrangement joins TRBV5-1 to TRBJ1-1, with D tentatively TRBD1 (5 bases). With 0 bases removed from V and 6 bases from J, the gap between germline ends came to 18 bases. Germline V gene sequence: CDR1 SGHRS, CDR2 YFSETQ. The CDR3 totals 16 residues. Here the CDR3 reads CASSLVTGRAGAEAFF. The CDR3 nucleotides read TGCGCCAGCAGCTTGGTAACAGGCCGAGCCGGAGCTGAAGCTTTCTTT.